The sequence of this TCR beta chain was determined in a study of T cells after yellow fever vaccination. V lost 3 bases and J lost 8; bases outside the gene matches: 14. This CDR3 has 16 residues. Germline CDR1 is MNHEY and CDR2 is SMNVEV (reference sequence). This clonotype came up a few times. It was through 5'RACE template switching that TCR cDNA was made, with a universal primer site and UMIs added. One entry per CDR3 protein results from TCRdb running MiXCR on the 5' RACE reads. The data show a few hundred thousand distinct CDR3 sequences, with about 9.5% seen just once and more than 15% held by the top ten.

The sequencing here drew on PBMCs, taken on the day of the first yellow fever vaccination. The receptor was isolated from a man aged 18-30 years who received the YFV17D yellow fever vaccine. The chain joins TRBV27 to TRBJ1-2, with TRBD1 identical over 8 bases. CDR3 DNA: TGTGCCAGCAGTTTTTTGCAGGGGGCTATTTCGGGCGGCTACACCTTC. Encoded protein: CASSFLQGAISGGYTF.